The 12 T cell receptor beta chains below were found in one sample sequenced in a study of PD-1 blockade in classical Hodgkin lymphoma. Assay: immunoSEQ multiplex PCR; the TCRdb copy retains only in-frame clones and omits some. The table shows some 70,000 clones, with over 85% occurring only once. Stated time point: newly diagnosed, previously untreated cHL patient sample. Sequencing used peripheral blood mononuclear cells (PBMCs). These receptors all come from a human donor with classical Hodgkin lymphoma.

This chain joins TRBV29-1 and TRBJ2-2; 9 nucleotides agree with TRBD2. With V trimmed by 7 bases and J by 2 bases, 8 bases remained unmatched. This CDR3 contains 15 residues. Germline CDR1 is SQVTM and CDR2 is ANQGSEA. The CDR3 loop reads CSADSGGVNTGELFF. CDR3 coding DNA: TGCAGCGCAGATAGCGGGGGAGTAAACACCGGGGAGCTGTTTTTT.

This clone was recorded once. The rearrangement links TRBV25-1 to TRBJ2-2; no clear D gene. V was clipped by 4 bases and J by 7 bases, with 4 bases between them. The germline gives CDR1 MGHDK, CDR2 SYGVNS. CDR3 length: 11 residues. This CDR3 is CASSGYGELFF. In DNA form, the CDR3 reads TGTGCCAGCAGTGGGTACGGGGAGCTGTTTTTT.

The chain employs TRBV19 and TRBJ1-2; D is uncertain. Germline V gene sequence: CDR1 LNHDA, CDR2 SQIVND (reference sequence). The CDR3 runs to 13 residues. Between the trimmed V and J ends, which lost 5 bases and 4 bases, there was a span of 11 bases. CDR3 DNA sequence: TGTGCCAGTAGTTCCGACGGCTTCTATGGCTACACCTTC. Protein sequence: CASSSDGFYGYTF.

This chain links TRBV5-4 with TRBJ2-1, with 11 bases that match TRBD1. The germline V gene encodes CDR1 SGHNT and CDR2 YYREEE (reference sequence). This CDR3 region has 15 residues. V was pared by 4 bases and J by 9 bases, with 9 bases of the junction left unmatched. The CDR3 DNA reads as TGTGCCAGCAGCGAGGACAGGGGGCGCTGGGGTGAGCAGTTCTTC. It specifies CASSEDRGRWGEQFF.

The gene calls are TRBV11-2 and TRBJ1-1; 10 nucleotides match TRBD1. The V segment lost 4 bases and the J segment 5 bases; nucleotides outside the gene matches: 4. CDR1 and CDR2 from the germline V gene are SGHAT and FQNNGV. The CDR3 spans 14 residues. CDR3 region: CASSSRTGGTEAFF. The CDR3 region has the DNA TGTGCCAGCAGCTCGAGGACAGGGGGGACTGAAGCTTTCTTT.

CDR3 loop: CASSPTGGGFNTEAFF. CDR3 in DNA: TGTGCCAGCAGTCCTACCGGGGGGGGTTTCAACACTGAAGCTTTCTTT. V gene TRBV6-6 combines with J gene TRBJ1-1, with D perhaps matching TRBD1 (5 bases). The CDR3 is 16 amino acids. Germline lookup yields CDR1 MNHNY and CDR2 SVGAGI (reference sequence). V gave up 5 bases and J gave up 2 bases, with 18 bases separating them.

This chain connects TRBV14 to TRBJ1-2, with 9 bases matching TRBD1. The germline gives CDR1 SGHDN, CDR2 FVKESK. Trimming at V came to 3 bases and at J to 9 bases, leaving 11 bases not matched to a gene. This CDR3 spans 15 amino acids. CDR3 sequence (DNA): TGTGCCAGCAGCCAGACCCCCACAGGGGGCGTAAGCTACACCTTC. Translated: CASSQTPTGGVSYTF.

The rearrangement links TRBV5-1 to TRBJ1-3; no firm D call. V lost 0 bases and J 2 bases, leaving 12 bases between the germline ends. The length of the CDR3 is 16 residues. Germline V gene sequence: CDR1 SGHRS, CDR2 YFSETQ. CDR3 nucleotide sequence: TGCGCCAGCAGCTTGGGCGGACCAAAGACTGGAAACACCATATATTTT. Protein sequence: CASSLGGPKTGNTIYF.

The V call is TRBV15, the J call TRBJ1-1; D remains ambiguous. CDR1 LNHNV and CDR2 YYDKDF come from the germline V gene (reference sequence). There are 11 residues in the CDR3. Trimming stripped 0 bases from V and 5 bases from J, with 1 base between. The chain's CDR3 is CATSRETEAFF. DNA for the CDR3: TGTGCCACCAGCAGAGAGACTGAAGCTTTCTTT.

The genes are TRBV5-8 and TRBJ2-2, with 8 bases fitting TRBD1. Losses at the gene ends were 4 bases for V and 0 bases for J; bases not matched to a gene: 5. Germline loops: CDR1 SGHTS, CDR2 YDEGEE. The CDR3 length is 16 residues. The CDR3, as DNA: TGTGCCAGCAGCATACCACAGGGGGCGAACACCGGGGAGCTGTTTTTT. Translation gives CASSIPQGANTGELFF.

This sequence joins TRBV6-6 and TRBJ2-3; possibly TRBD2 for D (5 bases). The CDR3 has 12 amino acids. V lost 6 bases, J lost 6 bases, and 10 bases lay in between. Germline loops: CDR1 MNHNY, CDR2 SVGAGI (reference sequence). Here the CDR3 DNA reads TGTGCCAGCAGCCCCGGAGGTGATACGCAGTATTTT. Protein sequence: CASSPGGDTQYF.

The V call is TRBV11-2, the J call TRBJ1-4; 9 bases are a match to TRBD1. In germline, CDR1 is SGHAT, CDR2 FQNNGV. There are 14 residues in the CDR3. The V gene end was trimmed by 5 bases and the J gene end by 8 bases; junction bases not matched to a gene: 6. The CDR3 region is CASSQGTGREKLFF. The CDR3 DNA reads TGTGCCAGCAGCCAAGGGACAGGGAGAGAAAAACTGTTTTTT.